This T cell receptor (beta chain) was identified during a study of T cell responses to AZD1222 COVID-19 vaccine. The data were produced by immunoSEQ multiplex PCR, yet TCRdb's version contains in-frame clones alone and is incomplete. Of 98,000 or so clones in the sample, 84% are singletons; the top ten hold approximately 15%. This clonotype originated in an adult who received the AZD1222 COVID-19 vaccine. Sequenced material: peripheral blood, taken 28 days after the second AZD1222 dose.

The CDR3 protein is CASTQGLSPLHF. The CDR3 DNA reads TGTGCCAGCACACAGGGCTTGTCACCCCTCCACTTT. The gene calls are TRBV27 and TRBJ1-6, with TRBD1 as a possible D gene (6 bases). Per the germline V gene, CDR1 is MNHEY and CDR2 is SMNVEV (reference sequence). V shed 7 bases and J shed 10 bases, with 11 bases lying between them. CDR3 size: 12 residues.